A single sample is the source of the 4 T cell receptor beta chains below, sequenced in a study of blood T cell repertoires in COVID-19. Here immunoSEQ multiplex PCR was the method, and the copy in TCRdb shows in-frame clones only, minus some. The profile shows 190,000 or so clones, approximately 90% of them singletons. The material sequenced was PBMCs or T cells enriched from blood (not recorded which). Receptors originate from a man younger than 35 with acute COVID-19.

The chain combines TRBV3-1 (or the pseudogene TRBV3-2) with TRBJ2-5, with TRBD1 matching 7 bases. Germline loops: CDR1 LGHDT, CDR2 YNNKEL (reference sequence). The J segment lost 5 bases and the V segment lost 1 base, leaving 7 bases of the junction unmatched. The CDR3 is made up of 15 amino acids. The CDR3 DNA sequence: TGTGCCAGCAGCCAAGGAACAGGGGTTGAGGAGACCCAGTACTTC. Its translation: CASSQGTGVEETQYF.

The rearrangement joins TRBV10-3 to TRBJ1-1; 8 bases line up with TRBD1. The CDR3 has 14 amino acids. Germline V gene lookup returns CDR1 ENHRY and CDR2 SYGVKD. The V segment lost 6 bases and the J segment 1 base; nucleotides outside the gene matches: 4. CDR3 region: CAIRGTGWNTEAFF. CDR3 bases: TGTGCCATCAGGGGGACAGGATGGAACACTGAAGCTTTCTTT.

The rearrangement links TRBV5-1 to TRBJ2-5; 12 bases fit TRBD1. The V segment lost 3 bases and the J segment 2 bases; nucleotides outside the gene matches: 11. The CDR3 loop spans 18 amino acids. CDR1 and CDR2 (germline): SGHRS, YFSETQ. The CDR3 sequence: CASSWGQGAYRHQETQYF. The CDR3 nucleotides are TGCGCCAGCAGCTGGGGACAGGGGGCGTATCGACATCAAGAGACCCAGTACTTC.

The V gene is TRBV7-2, the J gene TRBJ2-7; the D gene is possibly TRBD2 (5 bases). From germline, CDR1 is SGHTA and CDR2 FQGNSA. V shed 1 base and J shed 4 bases, with 8 bases lying between them. The CDR3 spans 13 residues. CDR3 nucleotide sequence: TGTGCCAGCAGCTTAGAGGGCGGGTACGAGCAGTACTTC. Translating gives CASSLEGGYEQYF.